The source of this T cell receptor (beta chain) is a study of T-cell reconstitution after alpha-beta-depleted transplantation in children. Study-wide results and limits: Some patients' high day-60 TCRbeta diversity was traced to surviving recipient T cells and thymic progenitors. By about two months after transplant, alpha-beta T cells reportedly arose from several hundred graft clones that had expanded.

This clonotype was counted at least ten times. Its antigen is undetermined. Germline CDR1 and CDR2: KGHSH and LQKENI. V lost 1 base and J 6 bases, leaving 16 bases between the germline ends. The CDR3 covers 15 residues. Using unique molecular identifiers, the investigators prepared the TCRbeta library. TCRdb re-analysed the PCR reads in MiXCR, keeping a single row per CDR3 protein. This table has 330,000 or so distinct CDR3 sequences, 9.5% to 13% appearing once. This sequence joins TRBV18 and TRBJ2-7; no clear D gene. This clonotype was obtained from a boy in the first two years of life with acute myeloid leukemia, due to receive a stem cell transplant. This sample comprised PBMCs, obtained before TCRalphabeta/CD19-depleted stem cell transplant. The CDR3 region has the DNA TGTGCCAGCTCACCACATGAGACACCTGCCTCCGAGCAGTACTTC. Residues: CASSPHETPASEQYF. Combining the CDR3 with reference TRBV18 and TRBJ2-7 gives the whole variable domain NAGVMQNPRHLVRRRGQEARLRCSPMKGHSHVYWYRQLPEEGLKFMVYLQKENIIDESGMPKERFSAEFPKEGPSILRIQQVVRGDSAAYFCASSPHETPASEQYFGPGTRLTVT.